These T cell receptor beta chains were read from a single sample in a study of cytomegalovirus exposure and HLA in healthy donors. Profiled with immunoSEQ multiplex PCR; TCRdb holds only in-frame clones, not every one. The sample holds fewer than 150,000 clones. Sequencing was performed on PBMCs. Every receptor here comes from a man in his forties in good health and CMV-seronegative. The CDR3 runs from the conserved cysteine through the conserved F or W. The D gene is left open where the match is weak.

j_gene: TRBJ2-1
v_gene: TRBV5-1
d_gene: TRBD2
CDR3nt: TGCGCCAGCAGCTCCCTGGGAGCGGGGGGCCGAAATGAGCAGTTCTTC
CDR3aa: CASSSLGAGGRNEQFF

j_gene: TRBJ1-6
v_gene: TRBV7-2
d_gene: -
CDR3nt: TGTGCCAGCAGCTCGGACAGACCTAATTCACCCCTCCACTTT
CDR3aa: CASSSDRPNSPLHF

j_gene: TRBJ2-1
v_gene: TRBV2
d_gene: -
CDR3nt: TGTGCCAGCAGTGACACGGGGATGGGGAGGAATGAGCAGTTCTTC
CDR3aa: CASSDTGMGRNEQFF

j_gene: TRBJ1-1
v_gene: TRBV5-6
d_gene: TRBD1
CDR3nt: TGTGCCAGCAGCTTGGCTTGGGGGGACAGGGAAGCTTTCTTT
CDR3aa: CASSLAWGDREAFF

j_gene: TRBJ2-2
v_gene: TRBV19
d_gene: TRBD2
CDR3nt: TGTGCCAGTCAGGGACTAGCGGGGTCCCCCGGGGAGCTGTTTTTT
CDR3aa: CASQGLAGSPGELFF

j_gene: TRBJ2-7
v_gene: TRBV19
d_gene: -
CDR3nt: TGTGCCAGTAGTGGACAGTTAGGTACCTACGAGCAGTACTTC
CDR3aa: CASSGQLGTYEQYF

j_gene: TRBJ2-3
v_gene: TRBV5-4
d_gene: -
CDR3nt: TGTGCCAGCAGCTTAATTCAGGGGAAGGTCACAGATACGCAGTATTTT
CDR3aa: CASSLIQGKVTDTQYF

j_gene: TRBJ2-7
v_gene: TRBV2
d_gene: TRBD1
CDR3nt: TGTGCCAGCAGTGTCGAGGGACAGGGGTCCTACGAGCAGTACTTC
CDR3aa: CASSVEGQGSYEQYF

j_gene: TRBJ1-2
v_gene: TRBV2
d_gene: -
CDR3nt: TGTGCCAGCAGGGACGGGCAGGGATTGTTTGCTTTATATGGCTACACCTTC
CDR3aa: CASRDGQGLFALYGYTF

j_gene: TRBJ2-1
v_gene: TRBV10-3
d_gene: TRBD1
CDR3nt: TGTGCCATCAGTGCAAGACAGGGGGCAGGGAATGAGCAGTTCTTC
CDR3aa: CAISARQGAGNEQFF

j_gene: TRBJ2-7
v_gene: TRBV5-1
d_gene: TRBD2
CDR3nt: TGCGCCAGCAGCCTAACTAGCGGGGACTCCGAGCAGTACTTC
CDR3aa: CASSLTSGDSEQYF

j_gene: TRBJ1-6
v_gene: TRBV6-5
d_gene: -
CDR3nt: TGTGCCAGCAGTGTCGGAAAGGGAGATTCACCCCTCCACTTT
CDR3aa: CASSVGKGDSPLHF

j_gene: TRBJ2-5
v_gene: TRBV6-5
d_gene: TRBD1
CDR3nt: TGTGCCAGCAGTTGGACAGGGGATCTCCAAGAGACCCAGTACTTC
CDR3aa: CASSWTGDLQETQYF

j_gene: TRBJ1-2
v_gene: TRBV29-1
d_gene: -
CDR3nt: TGCAGCGTTGGTGGAGATGGCTACACCTTC
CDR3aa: CSVGGDGYTF

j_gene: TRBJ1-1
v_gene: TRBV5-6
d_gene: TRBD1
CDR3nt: TGTGCCAGCAGCCTGGACAGGGAGGGAGGGTGGACTGAAGCTTTCTTT
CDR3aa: CASSLDREGGWTEAFF

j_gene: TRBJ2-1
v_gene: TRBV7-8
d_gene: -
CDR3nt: TGTGCCAGCAGCCTTTCTCAGTACAATGAGCAGTTCTTC
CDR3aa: CASSLSQYNEQFF

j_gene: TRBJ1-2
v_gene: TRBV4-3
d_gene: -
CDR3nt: TGCGCCAGCAGCCAGGGCCCAGGGGATAACTATGGCTACACCTTC
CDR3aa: CASSQGPGDNYGYTF

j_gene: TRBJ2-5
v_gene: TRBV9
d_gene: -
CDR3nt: TGTGCCAGCAGCAGAACAGGGTTAAGGGAGACCCAGTACTTC
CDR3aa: CASSRTGLRETQYF

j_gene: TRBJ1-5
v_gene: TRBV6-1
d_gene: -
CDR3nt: TGTGCCAGCCTTGCTAGGGGAACGGGTCAGCCCCAGCATTTT
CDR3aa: CASLARGTGQPQHF

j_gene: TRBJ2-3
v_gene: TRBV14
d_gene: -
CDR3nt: TGTGCCAGCAGCCTCTTCCGGGATACGCAGTATTTT
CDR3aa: CASSLFRDTQYF

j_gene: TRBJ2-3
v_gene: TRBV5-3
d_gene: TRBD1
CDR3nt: TGTGCCAGAAGCGACAGGGAACACACGCAGTATTTT
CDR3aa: CARSDREHTQYF

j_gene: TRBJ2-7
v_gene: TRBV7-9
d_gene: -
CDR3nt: TGTGCCAGCAGCCCCCAGGTCGAGCAGTACTTC
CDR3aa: CASSPQVEQYF

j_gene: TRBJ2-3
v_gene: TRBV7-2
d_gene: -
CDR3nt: TGTGCCAGCAGCTCCTTGGGGAGAAGCACAGATACGCAGTATTTT
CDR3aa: CASSSLGRSTDTQYF

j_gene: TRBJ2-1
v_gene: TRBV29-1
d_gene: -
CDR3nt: TGCAGCACCCCTTTCCGGGACACCTACAATGAGCAGTTCTTC
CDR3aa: CSTPFRDTYNEQFF

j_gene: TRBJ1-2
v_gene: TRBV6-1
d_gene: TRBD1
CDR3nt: TGTGCCAGCAGTGAAGGTCCAGGGGGCCAGGGCTACACCTTC
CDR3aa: CASSEGPGGQGYTF

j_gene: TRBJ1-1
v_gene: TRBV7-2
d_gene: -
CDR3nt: TGTGCCAGCAGCTTAGGCAGGAGAGGGAACGCTGAAGCTTTCTTT
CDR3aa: CASSLGRRGNAEAFF

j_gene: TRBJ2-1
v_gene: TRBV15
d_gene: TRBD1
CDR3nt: TGTGCCACCGTGAAAGGGACAGGGGTTAGCGGGGTCTACAATGAGCAGTTCTTC
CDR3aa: CATVKGTGVSGVYNEQFF

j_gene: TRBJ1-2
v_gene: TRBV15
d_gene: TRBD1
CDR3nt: TGTGCCACCAGCAGGAGGACAGGGAGGTTTTCTAACTATGGCTACACCTTC
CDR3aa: CATSRRTGRFSNYGYTF

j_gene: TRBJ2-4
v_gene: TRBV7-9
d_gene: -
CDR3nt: TGTGCCAGCCAGGTAGGAGGGGAAGCCATTCAGTACTTC
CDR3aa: CASQVGGEAIQYF

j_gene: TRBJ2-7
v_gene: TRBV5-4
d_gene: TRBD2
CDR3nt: TGTGCCAGCAGCGGGGGACCGGGGACTAGCGGCTACGAGCAGTACTTC
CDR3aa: CASSGGPGTSGYEQYF

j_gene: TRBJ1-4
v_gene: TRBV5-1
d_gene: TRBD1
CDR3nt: TGCGCCAGCAGCTCCGGACAGGGTCGGAATGAAAAACTGTTTTTT
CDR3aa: CASSSGQGRNEKLFF

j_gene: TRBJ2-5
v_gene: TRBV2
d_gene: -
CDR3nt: TGTGCCAGCAGTGTGCGGCGGGGTGAGACCCAGTACTTC
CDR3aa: CASSVRRGETQYF

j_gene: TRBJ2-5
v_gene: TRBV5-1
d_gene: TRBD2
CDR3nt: TGCGCCAGCAGCAACCGGCTCGGGACTACACAAGAGACCCAGTACTTC
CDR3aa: CASSNRLGTTQETQYF

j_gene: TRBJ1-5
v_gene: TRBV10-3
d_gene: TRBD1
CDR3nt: TGTGCCACACTTGACGACAGGGAAGGTCAGCCCCAGCATTTT
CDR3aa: CATLDDREGQPQHF

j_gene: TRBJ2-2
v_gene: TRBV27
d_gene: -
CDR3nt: TGTGCCAGCAGTTTTCCCCCCGGGGGGCATGGAGGCGGGGAGCTGTTTTTT
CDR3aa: CASSFPPGGHGGGELFF

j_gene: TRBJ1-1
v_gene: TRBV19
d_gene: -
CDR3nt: TGTGCCAGTAGTATATCTTTCATGTGGACAGTGAACACTGAAGCTTTCTTT
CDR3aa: CASSISFMWTVNTEAFF

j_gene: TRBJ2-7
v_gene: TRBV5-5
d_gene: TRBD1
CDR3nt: TGTGCCAGCAGCCGCGGACAGGGATTCTCCTACGAGCAGTACTTC
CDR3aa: CASSRGQGFSYEQYF

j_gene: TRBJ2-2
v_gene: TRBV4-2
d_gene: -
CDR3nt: TGTGCCAGCAGCCTGGGGACACCCGCGAGTACCGGGGAGCTGTTTTTT
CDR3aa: CASSLGTPASTGELFF

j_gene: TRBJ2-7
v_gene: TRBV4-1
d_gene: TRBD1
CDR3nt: TGCGCCAGCAGCCAAGGACAGGGGAAGACCTACGAGCAGTACTTC
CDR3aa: CASSQGQGKTYEQYF

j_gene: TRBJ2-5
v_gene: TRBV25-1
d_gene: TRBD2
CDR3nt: TGTGCCAGCAGTGAACTTGGCGGGGGGGAGGGAGAGACCCAGTACTTC
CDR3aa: CASSELGGGEGETQYF

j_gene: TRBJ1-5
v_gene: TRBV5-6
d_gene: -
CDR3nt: TGTGCCAGCAGCTTGGGCGGGGGGCAGGGACAGCCCCAGCATTTT
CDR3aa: CASSLGGGQGQPQHF

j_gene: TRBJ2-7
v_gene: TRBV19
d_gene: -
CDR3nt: TGTGCCAGTAGTATAGGTCACTCCTACGAGCAGTACTTC
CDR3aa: CASSIGHSYEQYF

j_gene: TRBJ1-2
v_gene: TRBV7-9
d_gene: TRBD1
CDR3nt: TGTGCCAGCAGCCCCCGACAGGGGGAGGGCTATGGCTACACCTTC
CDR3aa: CASSPRQGEGYGYTF

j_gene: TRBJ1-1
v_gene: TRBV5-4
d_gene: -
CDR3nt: TGTGCCAGCAGACTGACCCTCAGGGGTACTGAAGCTTTCTTT
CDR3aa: CASRLTLRGTEAFF

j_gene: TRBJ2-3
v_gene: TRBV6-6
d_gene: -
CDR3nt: TGTGCCAGCAGTTACTCAACAACAGGACGCACAGATACGCAGTATTTT
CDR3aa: CASSYSTTGRTDTQYF

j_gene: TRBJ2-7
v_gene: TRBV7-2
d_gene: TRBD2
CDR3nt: TGTGCCAGCAGCTTTTCTAGCGGGAAGCAGTACTTC
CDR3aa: CASSFSSGKQYF

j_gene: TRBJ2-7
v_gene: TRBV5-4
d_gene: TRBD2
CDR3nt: TGTGCCAGCAGCGTGGGACTAGCGGGCTACGAGCAGTACTTC
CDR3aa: CASSVGLAGYEQYF

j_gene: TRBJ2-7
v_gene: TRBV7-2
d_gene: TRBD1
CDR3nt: TGTGCCAGCAGCTTCAGGGGGACCTACGAGCAGTACTTC
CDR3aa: CASSFRGTYEQYF

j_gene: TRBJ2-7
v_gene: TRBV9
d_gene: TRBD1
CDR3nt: TGTGCCAGCAGCGTAGGTGGTACGGGACAGGGAAACTACGAGCAGTACTTC
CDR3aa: CASSVGGTGQGNYEQYF

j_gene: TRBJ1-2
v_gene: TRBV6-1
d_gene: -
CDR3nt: TGTGCCAGCAGTGAAGGCGGACAGAAAACCTATGGCTACACCTTC
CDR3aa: CASSEGGQKTYGYTF

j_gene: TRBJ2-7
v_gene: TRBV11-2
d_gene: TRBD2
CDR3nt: TGTGCCAGCAGCTTAGAACCTAGCGGAGACTACGAGCAGTACTTC
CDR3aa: CASSLEPSGDYEQYF

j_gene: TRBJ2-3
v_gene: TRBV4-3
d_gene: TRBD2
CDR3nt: TGCGCCAGCAGCCAGGGGACTAGATCCTCAGATACGCAGTATTTT
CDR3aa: CASSQGTRSSDTQYF

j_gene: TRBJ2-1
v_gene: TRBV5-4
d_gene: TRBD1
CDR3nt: TGTGCCAGCAGCCGGGACAGGGGAAATGAGCAGTTCTTC
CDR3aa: CASSRDRGNEQFF